These T cell receptor beta chains were read from a single sample in a study of cytomegalovirus exposure and HLA in healthy donors. TCRdb's copy holds only in-frame clones and misses some; the assay was immunoSEQ multiplex PCR. Among about 170,000 clones listed, approximately 86% were seen once. Sequencing was done on a sample of PBMCs. These receptors were taken from a woman between 18 and 29 years old in good health and CMV-seronegative. CDR3s include the opening cysteine and the closing phenylalanine or tryptophan. A D gene is named only where the DNA matches it firmly. Size values are once, few and many counts, or a class for expanded clones, and some rows have none.

CDR3 DNA | CDR3 protein | J gene | clone size | V gene | D gene
TGTGCCAGTCACCCCTCGGGACAGCATAATTCACCCCTCCACTTT | CASHPSGQHNSPLHF | TRBJ1-6 | - | TRBV19 | TRBD1
TGTGCCAGCAGTGGACAGTTTAACACTGAAGCTTTCTTT | CASSGQFNTEAFF | TRBJ1-1 | - | TRBV6-1 | -
TGTGCCAGTAGCCGGACAGGGGGCATCTCCTACAATGAGCAGTTCTTC | CASSRTGGISYNEQFF | TRBJ2-1 | - | TRBV19 | TRBD1
TGTGCCAGCAGCTTAGCGGATCAGGTGTACTTC | CASSLADQVYF | TRBJ2-7 | - | TRBV13 | -
TGCGCCAGCAGCCGCGTATCGGGCGAGCAGTACTTC | CASSRVSGEQYF | TRBJ2-7 | - | TRBV5-1 | -
TGTGCCAGCACCTTAGGGGTAACGGCCAATGAGCAGTTCTTC | CASTLGVTANEQFF | TRBJ2-1 | - | TRBV6-1 | -
TGTGCCAGCAGTGAAGCGTTTCAACGGGGTTCGGCCCAGTACTTC | CASSEAFQRGSAQYF | TRBJ2-5 | - | TRBV2 | -
TGTGCCAGCAGTCTCTCCCCCCGGGATACGCAGTATTTT | CASSLSPRDTQYF | TRBJ2-3 | - | TRBV6-5 | -
TGTGCCAGCATCTCGGGACAGGAAGGCTACACCTTC | CASISGQEGYTF | TRBJ1-2 | - | TRBV7-9 | TRBD1
TGTGCCAGCAGTTTTGATAAAGGGATGAGGGAAGTTGAAGCTTTCTTT | CASSFDKGMREVEAFF | TRBJ1-1 | - | TRBV27 | -
TGTGCCAGCAGGCCCAGCTCTGGAAACACCATATATTTT | CASRPSSGNTIYF | TRBJ1-3 | once | TRBV19 | -
TGTGCCAGCAGACAGGGATCCCTGGGTTCACCCCTCCACTTT | CASRQGSLGSPLHF | TRBJ1-6 | - | TRBV2 | -
TGTGCCAGCAGTGAGGGGATAGCCCGCCTCGGGGACGAGCAGTACTTC | CASSEGIARLGDEQYF | TRBJ2-7 | once | TRBV2 | -
TGCAGCGTTGAAGATCATAGTATGTACTCTGGGGCCAACGTCCTGACTTTC | CSVEDHSMYSGANVLTF | TRBJ2-6 | - | TRBV29-1 | -
TGTGCCAGCCGCCGGATCCACCACAGGGGAGATACGCAGTATTTT | CASRRIHHRGDTQYF | TRBJ2-3 | - | TRBV6-1 | TRBD1
TGTGCCAGCAGTTCCTACCTCGTTTCCACAGGGGAGGAGGGCTACACCTTC | CASSSYLVSTGEEGYTF | TRBJ1-2 | - | TRBV28 | TRBD1
TGTGCCAGCAGCCTAAGTAGGGGGGGGACTGAAGCTTTCTTT | CASSLSRGGTEAFF | TRBJ1-1 | - | TRBV14 | -
TGTGCCAGCAGTCTTACTCCCGGGGGGGCGCAGTATTTT | CASSLTPGGAQYF | TRBJ2-3 | - | TRBV27 | TRBD2
TGTGCCAGCAAGCGACCTCATTGGCCCGATACGCAGTATTTT | CASKRPHWPDTQYF | TRBJ2-3 | - | TRBV9 | -
TGTGCCAGCAGCCGGACAGGGGGCGCGGCAGAGACCCAGTACTTC | CASSRTGGAAETQYF | TRBJ2-5 | - | TRBV6-5 | TRBD1
TGCAGCGTTGATCTAAATGAGCAGTTCTTC | CSVDLNEQFF | TRBJ2-1 | - | TRBV29-1 | -
TGTGCCAGCAGATTGACCGGGACAGGGGTCCAGCCCCAGCATTTT | CASRLTGTGVQPQHF | TRBJ1-5 | - | TRBV2 | TRBD1
TGCGCCAGCAGCCAAGATTCGGGGGGTGAGTACGAGCAGTACTTC | CASSQDSGGEYEQYF | TRBJ2-7 | - | TRBV4-1 | TRBD2
TGCGCCAGCAGTGGGGGAGGGCCGGGGGAGACCCAGTACTTC | CASSGGGPGETQYF | TRBJ2-5 | - | TRBV5-1 | TRBD2
TGCGCCAGCAGCTGGGGACAGCCGAACACTGAAGCTTTCTTT | CASSWGQPNTEAFF | TRBJ1-1 | - | TRBV5-1 | TRBD1
TGTGCCAGCAGCTTAGCACAACAGGGATCCTCCCTCGCCTACGAGCAGTACTTC | CASSLAQQGSSLAYEQYF | TRBJ2-7 | - | TRBV7-2 | -
TGTGCCAGCAGTTACGTAAGCGGGAGAAGAGACAATGAGCAGTTCTTC | CASSYVSGRRDNEQFF | TRBJ2-1 | - | TRBV6-5 | TRBD2
TGTGCTAGTGGTTTGGTACTAGGGGGGGGAGTAGTAAATGAGCAGTTCTTC | CASGLVLGGGVVNEQFF | TRBJ2-1 | - | TRBV12-5 | -
TGTGCCAGTACCGGGGGACAGCCCTACAATGAGCAGTTCTTC | CASTGGQPYNEQFF | TRBJ2-1 | - | TRBV19 | -
TGTGCCAGCAGGCCAACCGGGACAGTAACTACCGAGCAGTACTTC | CASRPTGTVTTEQYF | TRBJ2-7 | - | TRBV6-1 | TRBD1
TGCGCCAGCAGCCAAGTTGCATCGGACACTGAAGCTTTCTTT | CASSQVASDTEAFF | TRBJ1-1 | - | TRBV4-1 | -
TGCGCCAGCAGCCAAGGGGCTAGCGGGAGTCCAGATACGCAGTATTTT | CASSQGASGSPDTQYF | TRBJ2-3 | - | TRBV4-3 | TRBD2
TGCGCCAGCAGCTTGGCCGGGGGGAGCACTGAAGCTTTCTTT | CASSLAGGSTEAFF | TRBJ1-1 | - | TRBV5-1 | -
TGCGCCAGCAGCTTGGCGGCTAGCGGGAGCCCCCTTAGCTCCTACAATGAGCAGTTCTTC | CASSLAASGSPLSSYNEQFF | TRBJ2-1 | - | TRBV5-1 | TRBD2
TGTGCCAGCCGCCCTACCGGGACAGGGTGGAAGGGTGGCTACACCTTC | CASRPTGTGWKGGYTF | TRBJ1-2 | - | TRBV18 | TRBD1
TGCTCTACGGGGGCAGATACGCAGTATTTT | CSTGADTQYF | TRBJ2-3 | - | TRBV29-1 | -
TGTGCCAGCAGCTTATCGGACAATGAGCAGTTCTTC | CASSLSDNEQFF | TRBJ2-1 | few | TRBV7-2 | -
TGTGCCAGCAGTTCATACCGGACAGGGAACACTGAAGCTTTCTTT | CASSSYRTGNTEAFF | TRBJ1-1 | - | TRBV27 | TRBD1
TGTGCCTGGAGCCGGGACAGGGACCCTTACGAGCAGTACTTC | CAWSRDRDPYEQYF | TRBJ2-7 | - | TRBV30 | TRBD1
TGTGCCAGCAGCTTGGCAGGGAACACCGGGGAGCTGTTTTTT | CASSLAGNTGELFF | TRBJ2-2 | - | TRBV5-4 | -
TGCGCCAGCACCAGAATAGCGGGAGGTGGCTACGAGCAGTACTTC | CASTRIAGGGYEQYF | TRBJ2-7 | - | TRBV10-1 | TRBD2
TGTGCCAGCAGCTTAGCGTACCAAGGGCAGGGGAAGACTGAAGCTTTCTTT | CASSLAYQGQGKTEAFF | TRBJ1-1 | - | TRBV7-9 | -
TGTGCCAGCAGTTACCGTCGGACAGGGTATCAGCCCCAGCATTTT | CASSYRRTGYQPQHF | TRBJ1-5 | - | TRBV6-5 | TRBD1
TGCGCCAGCGCTCGCGCCGACAGGGGAAACACTGAAGCTTTCTTT | CASARADRGNTEAFF | TRBJ1-1 | - | TRBV5-1 | TRBD1
TGTGCCAGCAGCACAACGAGCGGGGCTGCCTACGAGCAGTACTTC | CASSTTSGAAYEQYF | TRBJ2-7 | - | TRBV6-5 | TRBD2
TGCGCCAGCAGCCCGGACGGGATGAGCTCCTACGAGCAGTACTTC | CASSPDGMSSYEQYF | TRBJ2-7 | - | TRBV5-1 | -
TGTGCCAGCAGTGAGTGGGGCGGCGAAAAACTGTTTTTT | CASSEWGGEKLFF | TRBJ1-4 | - | TRBV6-1 | -
TGCAGTGCTGGGTCGGGCTACGAGCAGTACTTC | CSAGSGYEQYF | TRBJ2-7 | - | TRBV20-1 | -
TGTGCCAGCAGCGTAAGACCGGGGGCAACTAATGAAAAACTGTTTTTT | CASSVRPGATNEKLFF | TRBJ1-4 | - | TRBV7-9 | -
TGTGCCAGCGGGGGGGACAGGGACTCTGGGGCCAACGTCCTGACTTTC | CASGGDRDSGANVLTF | TRBJ2-6 | - | TRBV2 | TRBD1
TGTGCCAGCGGGCGGGTAGGGTTTAGCAATCAGCCCCAGCATTTT | CASGRVGFSNQPQHF | TRBJ1-5 | - | TRBV27 | -